This entry lists 24 T cell receptor beta chains sequenced from one sample in a study of T cells in Graves' hyperthyroidism and ophthalmopathy. Amplified TCR beta CDR3 regions derived from RNA transcripts. First-round RT-PCR with HTBI primers amplified the TCR CDR3 region. One entry per CDR3 protein, called by TCRdb with MiXCR from the multiplex PCR reads. The sample lists roughly 57,000 distinct CDR3 sequences, around 50% occurring once. Input material: blood. These receptors were collected from a woman aged 60-75 years with Graves' ophthalmopathy.

This clonotype is medium-sized in the sample. The rearrangement uses TRBV20-1 and TRBJ2-7; D is perhaps TRBD2 (6 bases). The germline V and J ends were trimmed by 6 bases and 0 bases, with 12 bases remaining between them. There are 13 residues in the CDR3. Per the germline V gene, CDR1 is DFQATT and CDR2 is SNEGSKA (reference sequence). For the CDR3, the DNA is TGCAGTGCAACTAGCCTAAGCTCCTACGAGCAGTACTTC. Encoded protein: CSATSLSSYEQYF.

There are many counts of this clonotype. This chain connects TRBV5-8 to TRBJ2-3; possibly TRBD2 for D (6 bases). This CDR3 region has 15 residues. Germline V gene sequence: CDR1 SGHTS, CDR2 YDEGEE. The V and J ends lost 0 bases and 4 bases respectively, with 12 bases between them. CDR3 protein: CASSLGTGVADTQYF. CDR3 DNA sequence: TGTGCCAGCAGCTTGGGGACGGGAGTGGCAGATACGCAGTATTTT.

This clonotype has at least ten counts. For the CDR3, the DNA is TGCGCCAGCAGCCCAGAAGGGGGGGATGAGCAGTTCTTC. Translating it yields CASSPEGGDEQFF. This chain joins TRBV5-1 and TRBJ2-1, with D tentatively TRBD2 (7 bases). CDR1 SGHRS and CDR2 YFSETQ come from the germline V gene. This CDR3 contains 13 residues. The V gene lost 4 bases and the J gene lost 8 bases, with 13 bases spanning the gap.

This clonotype has at least ten counts. This chain uses TRBV2 with TRBJ2-7; either TRBD1 or TRBD2 may fit D (5 bases each). CDR3 size: 14 residues. CDR1 is SNHLY and CDR2 is FYNNEI in the germline V gene. V was pared by 6 bases and J by 7 bases, with 19 bases between. CDR3 coding DNA: TGTGCCAGCAGAACAACCCGGGGCGAGGGGGAGCAGTACTTC. Translating gives CASRTTRGEGEQYF.

This clonotype was counted ten times or more. The junction does not match germline at one end; this may be a read error. This chain connects TRBV5-1 to TRBJ2-1; TRBD2 matches at 8 bases. The CDR3 is 16 residues long. Germline V gene data show CDR1 as SGHRS and CDR2 as YFSETQ. The CDR3 DNA reads as TGCGCCAGCAGCCCTATAGCGGGATTCTCCTACAATGAGCAGCTCTTC. This codes for CASSPIAGFSYNEQLF.

This clonotype was observed at least ten times. This chain links TRBV20-1 with TRBJ2-5; weak D call: TRBD2 (6 bases). V lost 6 bases and J lost 3, with 17 bases in between. This CDR3 comprises 14 residues. Per the germline V gene, CDR1 is DFQATT and CDR2 is SNEGSKA (reference sequence). CDR3 region: CSAPKVEGEETQYF. The CDR3 nucleotides are TGCAGTGCCCCAAAGGTGGAGGGAGAAGAGACCCAGTACTTC.

The chain carries TRBV7-9 and TRBJ1-2, with 9 bases matching TRBD1. This CDR3 comprises 15 residues. The germline V gene encodes CDR1 SEHNR and CDR2 FQNEAQ (reference sequence). V gave up 4 bases and J gave up 4 bases; unmatched junction bases: 7. CDR3 sequence: CASSYGQGKVYGYTF. CDR3 nucleotide sequence: TGTGCCAGCAGCTATGGACAGGGGAAAGTCTATGGCTACACCTTC.

CDR3 sequence reads: CASRLTTGGSEQFF. The CDR3 DNA reads as TGTGCCAGCAGACTCACAACAGGGGGTTCAGAGCAGTTCTTC. The V and J genes are TRBV2 and TRBJ2-1; 8 positions agree with TRBD1. V lost 6 bases to trimming and J lost 10 bases; unmatched junction nucleotides: 11. CDR1 and CDR2 from the germline V gene are SNHLY and FYNNEI. This CDR3 region has 14 residues.

This sequence joins TRBV20-1 and TRBJ2-1, with 12 bases lining up with TRBD2. Looked up from germline, CDR1 is DFQATT and CDR2 is SNEGSKA (reference sequence). Trimming cost V 0 bases and J 6 bases; bases outside gene matches: 9. This CDR3 region has 17 residues. CDR3 region: CSARDSRASGGVNEQFF. The CDR3 DNA follows: TGCAGTGCTAGAGATAGTAGGGCTAGCGGGGGGGTCAATGAGCAGTTCTTC.

The V and J genes are TRBV6-4 and TRBJ1-6; D unclear. V was clipped by 6 bases and J by 10 bases, with 16 bases between them. Per the germline V gene, CDR1 is MRHNA and CDR2 is SNTAGT. The CDR3 runs to 14 residues. The CDR3 DNA reads as TGTGCCAGCAGCCGCGAGGGTAGTGGATCACCCCTCCACTTT. It is translated as CASSREGSGSPLHF.

Comments on this clonotype: This may come from a read error, since a much larger clone is one base off. Given the absence of the conserved phenylalanine or tryptophan at the CDR3 end, a read error is likely. The chain couples TRBV9 to TRBJ1-1, with 8 bases aligning to TRBD1. This CDR3 region has 14 residues. The germline V gene encodes CDR1 SGDLS and CDR2 YYNGEE. The J segment lost 3 bases and the V segment lost 7 bases, leaving 8 bases of the junction unmatched. This CDR3 reads CASSRQGKDTEAFL. The CDR3 region has the DNA TGTGCCAGCTCTCGACAGGGGAAGGACACTGAAGCTTTCCTT.

This chain links TRBV7-3 with TRBJ1-2; TRBD1 matches 8 bases. With 2 bases clipped from V and 4 bases from J, the junction kept 21 bases outside the gene matches. The CDR3 is made up of 20 amino acids. Germline V gene data show CDR1 as SGHTA and CDR2 as FQGTGA. DNA of the CDR3: TGTGCCAGCAGCTTAGATTCCGCCGAATGTGACCGGGACAGGCCCTATGGCTACACCTTC. It yields the protein CASSLDSAECDRDRPYGYTF.

The chain is built from TRBV5-1 and TRBJ2-7; D is perhaps TRBD2 (6 bases). V lost 7 bases and J lost 2, with 19 bases in between. The V gene's germline CDR1 is SGHRS and CDR2 YFSETQ. The CDR3 totals 15 residues. Written as DNA, the CDR3 is TGCGCCAGCCGGGACTTAATAAAACCACCCTACGAGCAGTACTTC. Protein sequence: CASRDLIKPPYEQYF.

This clonotype was counted many times. The chain joins TRBV5-1 to TRBJ2-1; 8 bases fit TRBD1. Germline V lookup: CDR1 SGHRS, CDR2 YFSETQ. This CDR3 comprises 13 residues. Losses at the gene ends were 1 base for V and 10 bases for J; bases not matched to a gene: 4. Here the CDR3 DNA reads TGCGCCAGCAGCTTGTCTCGACAGGGGGAGCAGTTCTTC. Its protein is CASSLSRQGEQFF.

The chain employs TRBV20-1 and TRBJ2-2; 8 bases agree with TRBD1. The CDR3 is made up of 16 amino acids. Germline lookup yields CDR1 DFQATT and CDR2 SNEGSKA (reference sequence). Trimming at V came to 3 bases and at J to 2 bases, leaving 8 bases not matched to a gene. The CDR3 loop is CSARSGGTGNTGELFF. In DNA form, the CDR3 reads TGCAGTGCTAGGTCAGGGGGCACGGGAAACACCGGGGAGCTGTTTTTT.

This clonotype was seen many times. The chain has TRBV19 and TRBJ2-5, with 10 nucleotides matching TRBD2. The CDR3 consists of 15 residues. V dropped 7 bases and J dropped 4; count of bases not matched to a gene: 9. Germline V gives CDR1 LNHDA, CDR2 SQIVND (reference sequence). CDR3 nucleotides: TGTGCCAGTAAGGTCACAGCGGGAGGGTCAGAGACCCAGTACTTC. It is translated as CASKVTAGGSETQYF.

The chain has TRBV29-1 and TRBJ2-3; 8 bases fit TRBD2. Trimming took 3 bases from V and 5 from J; bases not matched to a gene: 13. CDR1 is SQVTM, CDR2 ANQGSEA, per germline. CDR3 length: 16 amino acids. The DNA for the CDR3 is TGCAGCGTTGAGATGGGGCTCGGGGGGGCCTTAGATACGCAGTATTTT. Translation gives CSVEMGLGGALDTQYF.

Many counts were recorded for this clonotype. The chain links TRBV4-2 to TRBJ1-2; tentatively, D is TRBD1 (5 bases). Germline CDR1 and CDR2: LGHNA and YNFKEQ. Trimming left V 4 bases short and J 5 bases short, with 17 bases between. The CDR3 loop spans 15 amino acids. The CDR3 spells CASSPEFGQGYGYTF. CDR3 nucleotide sequence: TGTGCCAGCAGCCCTGAATTTGGCCAGGGTTATGGCTACACCTTC.

This clonotype has a count of ten or more. The rearrangement joins TRBV5-6 to TRBJ1-5; D gene uncertain. V lost 2 bases, J lost 4 bases, and 10 bases lay in between. CDR1 and CDR2 from the germline V gene are SGHDT and YYEEEE. The CDR3 runs to 14 residues. This CDR3 is CASSFGVGNQPQHF. DNA for the CDR3: TGTGCCAGCAGCTTCGGTGTCGGGAATCAGCCCCAGCATTTT.

Judged by abundance, this clonotype is medium-sized. The chain carries TRBV29-1 and TRBJ1-4, with 8 bases lining up with TRBD1. The CDR3 is made up of 14 amino acids. V trimming: 7 bases; J trimming: 3 bases; junction bases outside the gene matches: 7. Germline CDR1 is SQVTM and CDR2 is ANQGSEA. For the CDR3, the DNA is TGCAGCGGGCGGAAGACAGGGGCTAATGAAAAACTGTTTTTT. Protein product: CSGRKTGANEKLFF.

J is TRBJ1-1 and V is TRBV7-2; 7 bases align to TRBD1. The CDR3 sequence is 13 residues long. The V segment lost 0 bases and the J segment 9 bases; nucleotides outside the gene matches: 4. Germline loops: CDR1 SGHTA, CDR2 FQGNSA. The DNA for the CDR3 is TGTGCCAGCAGCTTAGCAGGGACAGCTCAAGCTTTCTTT. It specifies CASSLAGTAQAFF.

The genes are TRBV7-2 and TRBJ1-2, with a weak D call TRBD1 (6 bases). CDR1 and CDR2 (germline): SGHTA, FQGNSA. The CDR3 covers 14 residues. Trimming took 5 bases from V and 6 from J, leaving 16 bases between them. The CDR3 DNA sequence: TGTGCCAGCAGCGCCGGAGGGGGGAGAAATGGCTACACCTTC. This gives the protein CASSAGGGRNGYTF.

There are many counts of this clonotype. The rearrangement links TRBV4-1 to TRBJ2-7; TRBD1 aligns across 10 bases. The CDR3 is 14 amino acids. V shed 5 bases and J 7 bases; nucleotides not matched to a gene: 8. The germline V gene encodes CDR1 MGHRA and CDR2 YSYEKL. The CDR3 coding sequence is TGCGCCAGCAGCAAAGGACAGGGGGTGCGGGAGCAGTACTTC. It specifies CASSKGQGVREQYF.

The chain has TRBV5-1 and TRBJ1-2; TRBD1 matches 7 bases. The CDR3 totals 15 residues. Trimming removed 5 bases from V and 6 bases from J; junction bases left unmatched: 13. The germline CDR1 and CDR2 sequences are SGHRS and YFSETQ. CDR3 nucleotides: TGCGCCAGCAGTTTATCCGGACAGGTAAGTAATGGCTACACCTTC. Its translation: CASSLSGQVSNGYTF.